These T cell receptor beta chains were read from a single sample in a study of CD8+ T cells in alopecia areata. Sequenced by immunoSEQ multiplex PCR; TCRdb stores in-frame clones only, minus some. The table includes about 180,000 clones, roughly 59% detected once. The source was CD4+ T cells sorted from blood, collected at week 0. The receptors derive from a human donor with alopecia areata. Both conserved end residues are part of each CDR3. The order of the fields is D gene, V gene, clone size, J gene, CDR3 protein, CDR3 DNA. D genes are given only for firm matches. Size is omitted from some rows. Given values are once, few, many or a class for expanded clones.

D: -; V: TRBV9; size: few; J: TRBJ1-1; CDR3: CASSGRDRRGTEAFF; DNA: TGTGCCAGCAGCGGCCGTGACAGACGAGGCACTGAAGCTTTCTTT
D: -; V: TRBV2; size: -; J: TRBJ1-1; CDR3: CASSEGIPEAFF; DNA: TGTGCCAGCAGTGAAGGTATTCCTGAAGCTTTCTTT
D: TRBD2; V: TRBV29-1; size: -; J: TRBJ2-3; CDR3: CSVVPSGGQSSSTDTQYF; DNA: TGCAGCGTTGTGCCCAGCGGGGGGCAATCATCTAGCACAGATACGCAGTATTTT
D: TRBD1; V: TRBV30; size: -; J: TRBJ1-2; CDR3: CAWLGQGIGKSYTF; DNA: TGTGCCTGGCTGGGACAGGGGATTGGAAAGAGCTACACCTTC
D: -; V: TRBV30; size: few; J: TRBJ1-2; CDR3: CAWMAPLPANYGYTF; DNA: TGTGCCTGGATGGCCCCCTTACCCGCTAACTATGGCTACACCTTC
D: -; V: TRBV30; size: -; J: TRBJ1-2; CDR3: CAWSRPPGYGYTF; DNA: TGTGCCTGGAGCCGGCCTCCGGGGTATGGCTACACCTTC
D: -; V: TRBV7-2; size: -; J: TRBJ2-2; CDR3: CASSLEVGELFF; DNA: TGTGCCAGCAGCTTAGAGGTCGGGGAGCTGTTTTTT
D: -; V: TRBV4-3; size: -; J: TRBJ1-6; CDR3: CASSKMSLGSGNSPLHF; DNA: TGCGCCAGCAGCAAAATGTCCTTGGGGTCTGGTAATTCACCCCTCCACTTT
D: -; V: TRBV5-6; size: few; J: TRBJ1-5; CDR3: CASSLYTRDQPQHF; DNA: TGTGCCAGCAGCTTGTATACGAGGGACCAGCCCCAGCATTTT
D: -; V: TRBV7-3; size: once; J: TRBJ1-1; CDR3: CASSPKTGRETEAFF; DNA: TGTGCCAGCAGCCCTAAAACAGGTAGAGAAACTGAAGCTTTCTTT
D: -; V: TRBV28; size: -; J: TRBJ1-1; CDR3: CASSSQGNTEAFF; DNA: TGTGCCAGCAGTTCCCAAGGAAACACTGAAGCTTTCTTT
D: -; V: TRBV5-1; size: few; J: TRBJ2-5; CDR3: CASSRSRADQETQYF; DNA: TGCGCCAGCAGTCGCAGTCGGGCAGACCAAGAGACCCAGTACTTC
D: -; V: TRBV5-6; size: few; J: TRBJ2-3; CDR3: CASSLPANSLDF; DNA: TGTGCCAGCAGCTTGCCGGCAAACTCTCTGGATTTT
D: TRBD1; V: TRBV7-9; size: few; J: TRBJ1-2; CDR3: CASSLAGQGGYTF; DNA: TGTGCCAGCAGCTTAGCGGGACAGGGCGGCTACACCTTC
D: TRBD1; V: TRBV7-2; size: -; J: TRBJ1-2; CDR3: CASSPDRAANYGYTF; DNA: TGTGCCAGCAGCCCCGACAGGGCAGCTAACTATGGCTACACCTTC
D: -; V: TRBV29-1; size: -; J: TRBJ2-3; CDR3: CSVVGGGDTQYF; DNA: TGCAGCGTTGTTGGGGGTGGAGATACGCAGTATTTT
D: -; V: TRBV13; size: -; J: TRBJ1-2; CDR3: CASSLGQPTYYGYTF; DNA: TGTGCCAGCAGCTTAGGACAGCCAACCTACTATGGCTACACCTTC
D: -; V: TRBV11-2; size: many; J: TRBJ2-2; CDR3: CASSVVRGGELFF; DNA: TGTGCCAGCAGCGTCGTGAGGGGCGGGGAGCTGTTTTTT
D: TRBD1; V: TRBV18; size: -; J: TRBJ2-7; CDR3: CASSPFRDRTYEQYF; DNA: TGTGCCAGCTCACCATTTAGGGACAGGACCTACGAGCAGTACTTC
D: -; V: TRBV7-6; size: -; J: TRBJ1-5; CDR3: CASSLPGERKHF; DNA: TGTGCCAGCAGCTTACCAGGGGAAAGGAAACATTTT
D: TRBD2; V: TRBV10-3; size: -; J: TRBJ2-3; CDR3: CAISGTSGVTDTQYF; DNA: TGTGCCATCAGTGGGACTAGCGGGGTTACAGATACGCAGTATTTT
D: -; V: TRBV6-1; size: -; J: TRBJ2-7; CDR3: CASGIPPGDEQYF; DNA: TGTGCCAGCGGCATCCCACCCGGGGACGAGCAGTACTTC
D: TRBD2; V: TRBV2; size: -; J: TRBJ2-1; CDR3: CASIGLAGPNEQFF; DNA: TGTGCCAGCATCGGACTAGCGGGCCCCAATGAGCAGTTCTTC
D: -; V: TRBV5-6; size: -; J: TRBJ2-7; CDR3: CASSFYLSEQYF; DNA: TGTGCCAGCAGCTTTTACCTCTCCGAGCAGTACTTC
D: -; V: TRBV29-1; size: -; J: TRBJ1-1; CDR3: CSVDPRGQGTGTEAFF; DNA: TGCAGCGTCGATCCACGGGGGCAGGGCACGGGCACTGAAGCTTTCTTT
D: TRBD1; V: TRBV29-1; size: -; J: TRBJ2-2; CDR3: CSVSIDSRTGNTGELFF; DNA: TGCAGCGTCTCGATTGACAGTAGGACAGGGAACACCGGGGAGCTGTTTTTT
D: TRBD1; V: TRBV29-1; size: -; J: TRBJ1-1; CDR3: CSGGSRQGEAFF; DNA: TGCAGCGGAGGTTCCAGACAGGGTGAAGCTTTCTTT